The T cell receptor (beta chain) under discussion was sequenced for a study of blood T cell repertoires in COVID-19. As for the study in general: Spain, Italy and the United States supplied samples that represented acute and convalescent COVID-19. The analysed material was cDNA or gDNA that came from T cells, B-cell-depleted T cells, or PBMCs.

Per the original methods: Counts of nucleated cells, estimated from reference gene primer amplification, were obtained. TCRdb's table, derived via immunoSEQ multiplex PCR, lists solely in-frame clones and lacks some. V and J calls and clone size are as listed in that table; D and trimming were resolved from the DNA. The sample includes 250,000 or so clones, approximately 84% of them seen just once. Losses at the gene ends were 8 bases for V and 6 bases for J; bases not matched to a gene: 7. Per the germline V gene, CDR1 is SGHVS and CDR2 is FQNEAQ. The CDR3 runs to 13 residues. The sequenced material came from peripheral blood. This chain joins TRBV7-8 and TRBJ1-5, with TRBD1 matching over 7 bases. The clonotype originates from a man aged 45-60 years with acute or convalescent COVID-19. CDR3 sequence: CASRTGVGQPQHF. The DNA of the CDR3 is TGTGCCAGCCGCACAGGGGTCGGTCAGCCCCAGCATTTT. The full variable domain, its missing parts supplied by reference TRBV7-8 and TRBJ1-5, is GAGVSQSPRYKVAKRGQDVALRCDPISGHVSLFWYQQALGQGPEFLTYFQNEAQLDKSGLPSDRFFAERPEGSVSTLKIQRTQQEDSAVYLCASRTGVGQPQHFGDGTRLSIL.